This T cell receptor (beta chain) was found in a study of OX40 agonist ivuxolimab in advanced cancers. A history of autoimmune disease or systemic immunosuppression excluded patients. Measured with immunoSEQ multiplex PCR; TCRdb has only the in-frame clones, and not every one. In the table there are about 72,000 clones, roughly 89% of which are singletons. This CDR3 contains 14 residues. The germline V gene has CDR1 SGHNT and CDR2 YYREEE (reference sequence). V lost 4 bases to trimming and J lost 5 bases, with 12 bases between them. The starting material was CD4+ or CD8+ T cells sorted from blood, obtained in a trial of the OX40 agonist ivuxolimab. This chain joins TRBV5-4 and TRBJ2-2, with a tentative D call TRBD1 (6 bases). The sequence was collected from an adult with an advanced solid tumor such as melanoma, head and neck, liver or kidney cancer. CDR3 DNA: TGTGCCAGCAGCCCCACAGGGAATACCGGGGAGCTGTTTTTT. Translation gives CASSPTGNTGELFF.